Sequencing of this TCR beta chain was carried out in a study of blood T cell repertoires in COVID-19. Study context: Spain, Italy and the United States supplied samples that represented acute and convalescent COVID-19. T cells, B-cell-depleted T cells, or PBMCs provided the cDNA or gDNA that served as material.

The authors' processing: From reference gene primer amplification, estimates of nucleated cell counts were derived. TCRdb's table, derived via immunoSEQ multiplex PCR, lists solely in-frame clones and lacks some. V, J and clone size were drawn from that table, and D and trimming were deduced from the DNA. This table has about 13,000 clones, around 90% appearing once. V lost 6 bases to trimming and J lost 5 bases; unmatched junction nucleotides: 9. Germline V lookup: CDR1 SQVTM, CDR2 ANQGSEA. The CDR3 runs to 16 residues. The sample taken for sequencing was peripheral blood. The rearrangement joins TRBV29-1 to TRBJ2-2, with 13 bases lining up with TRBD2. The receptor comes from a human donor in a cohort sampled during active COVID-19. The CDR3 here is CSVRGLAGLGTGELFF. DNA for the CDR3: TGCAGCGTCCGGGGACTAGCGGGATTGGGGACCGGGGAGCTGTTTTTT.